A single sample is the source of the 19 T cell receptor beta chains below, sequenced in a study of blood T cell repertoires in COVID-19. The repertoire was sequenced with immunoSEQ multiplex PCR; TCRdb's copy has only in-frame clones and lacks some. The sample has some 140,000 clones; about four fifths are singletons. Source material: peripheral blood. Every receptor here comes from an elderly man with acute or convalescent COVID-19.

The J gene is TRBJ2-3, the V gene TRBV5-4; tentatively, D is TRBD2 (6 bases). The V end was cut by 7 bases, the J end by 2 bases, with 14 bases between. This CDR3 is 14 amino acids long. Germline values: CDR1 SGHNT, CDR2 YYREEE (reference sequence). CDR3 DNA sequence: TGTGCCAGCGGCCGGCGGGGACTCACAGATACGCAGTATTTT. Its translation: CASGRRGLTDTQYF.

This sequence joins TRBV7-2 and TRBJ1-2, with D possibly being TRBD1 (5 bases). The CDR3 length is 14 residues. Germline-derived CDR1 and CDR2 are SGHTA and FQGNSA. Trimming pared 3 bases from V and 8 bases from J, leaving 16 bases between. The CDR3 bases are TGTGCCAGCAGCTTTAAAGGTGCTCCAGGGGGCTACACCTTC. This encodes CASSFKGAPGGYTF.

The rearrangement links TRBV18 to TRBJ2-2; 7 bases match TRBD2. V lost 3 bases to trimming and J lost 1 base; unmatched junction nucleotides: 5. This CDR3 comprises 16 residues. CDR1 and CDR2 (germline): KGHSH, LQKENI. This CDR3 reads CASSPMIAGNTGELFF. In DNA, the CDR3 is TGTGCCAGCTCACCCATGATAGCGGGGAACACCGGGGAGCTGTTTTTT.

The chain employs TRBV7-9 and TRBJ1-1; D remains ambiguous. Germline lookup yields CDR1 SEHNR and CDR2 FQNEAQ (reference sequence). This CDR3 comprises 15 residues. Trimming stripped 5 bases from V and 5 bases from J, with 18 bases between. CDR3 protein: CASSPWGDPGTEAFF. CDR3 DNA: TGTGCCAGCAGCCCCTGGGGAGACCCCGGGACTGAAGCTTTCTTT. Full variable domain (rest looked up from reference TRBV7-9 and TRBJ1-1): DTGVSQNPRHKITKRGQNVTFRCDPISEHNRLYWYRQTLGQGPEFLTYFQNEAQLEKSRLLSDRFSAERPKGSFSTLEIQRTEQGDSAMYLCASSPWGDPGTEAFFGQGTRLTVV.

This sequence joins TRBV6-6 and TRBJ1-1; D is unclear. Per germline, CDR1 MNHNY and CDR2 SVGAGI (reference sequence). The CDR3 consists of 14 residues. V shed 0 bases and J shed 1 base, with 6 bases lying between them. The CDR3 DNA follows: TGTGCCAGCAGTTACTCGCGGGGGAACACTGAAGCTTTCTTT. Residues: CASSYSRGNTEAFF.

This chain links TRBV7-3 with TRBJ1-6; possibly TRBD1 for D (5 bases). The CDR3 spans 19 residues. V lost 7 bases to trimming and J lost 5 bases, with 27 bases between them. CDR1 and CDR2 (germline): SGHTA, FQGTGA. For the CDR3, the DNA is TGTGCCAGCAAAGGGACCCAGTTTCTTGGCGGGGGGAATAATTCACCCCTCCACTTT. Amino acids: CASKGTQFLGGGNNSPLHF.

V is TRBV5-5 and J is TRBJ2-7, with D possibly being TRBD1 (6 bases). Per the germline V gene, CDR1 is SGHKS and CDR2 is YYEKEE (reference sequence). The V end lost 3 bases, the J end lost 4 bases, and 17 bases lay between the germline ends. This CDR3 region has 15 residues. The CDR3 sequence is CASSSQGHLIYEQYF. CDR3 in DNA: TGTGCCAGCAGCTCACAGGGCCACCTTATTTACGAGCAGTACTTC. The variable domain in full, completed from reference TRBV5-5 and TRBJ2-7, reads DAGVTQSPTHLIKTRGQQVTLRCSPISGHKSVSWYQQVLGQGPQFIFQYYEKEERGRGNFPDRFSARQFPNYSSELNVNALLLGDSALYLCASSSQGHLIYEQYFGPGTRLTVT.

The V gene is TRBV6-5, the J gene TRBJ1-4, with D maybe TRBD1 (6 bases). There are 15 residues in the CDR3. Germline V gene sequence: CDR1 MNHEY, CDR2 SVGAGI. V shed 5 bases and J shed 7 bases, with 17 bases lying between them. In nucleotides, the CDR3 is TGTGCCAGCAGTCCACCGGGACAAGAACGTGAAAAACTGTTTTTT. Translation gives CASSPPGQEREKLFF.

The genes are TRBV7-2 and TRBJ2-5; 10 bases fit TRBD2. CDR3 size: 16 residues. Germline V gene sequence: CDR1 SGHTA, CDR2 FQGNSA. V gave up 5 bases and J gave up 5 bases; unmatched junction bases: 11. CDR3 sequence (DNA): TGTGCCAGCAGCCAAGGTGTAGCGGGGGGTGGGGAGACCCAGTACTTC. This sequence encodes CASSQGVAGGGETQYF.

The chain recombines TRBV14 with TRBJ2-1, with D possibly TRBD1 on 5 matching bases. Germline V gene lookup returns CDR1 SGHDN and CDR2 FVKESK. V was cut by 4 bases and J by 7 bases, with 17 bases left in between. CDR3 length equals 15 residues. The CDR3 loop reads CASSPTLPGLNEQFF. The DNA of the CDR3 is TGTGCCAGCAGCCCCACACTTCCAGGGTTGAATGAGCAGTTCTTC.

This chain uses TRBV6-5 with TRBJ2-2; D perhaps matches TRBD2 (5 bases). V shed 4 bases and J shed 5 bases, with 14 bases lying between them. The CDR3 contains 15 residues. From germline, CDR1 is MNHEY and CDR2 SVGAGI. The DNA for the CDR3 is TGTGCCAGCAGTTCTAGCCGTCGGGAAACCGGGGAGCTGTTTTTT. It yields the protein CASSSSRRETGELFF.

The genes are TRBV4-1 and TRBJ2-3; TRBD1 agrees at 12 bases. This CDR3 is built from 20 residues. From germline, CDR1 is MGHRA and CDR2 YSYEKL. Unmatched junction bases numbered 18, after V lost 3 bases and J lost 5 bases. In nucleotides, the CDR3 is TGCGCCAGCAGCCAGGCCGGGACAGGGGGCATCCTTGGGGGTAAAGATACGCAGTATTTT. As protein: CASSQAGTGGILGGKDTQYF.

The chain carries TRBV7-8 and TRBJ2-6; D may be TRBD2 (5 bases). This CDR3 comprises 16 residues. Trimming took 3 bases from V and 0 from J, leaving 9 bases between them. CDR1 is SGHVS and CDR2 is FQNEAQ in the germline V gene. This CDR3 is CASSLTRGSGANVLTF. For the CDR3, the DNA is TGTGCCAGCAGCTTGACACGGGGCTCTGGGGCCAACGTCCTGACTTTC.

The sample holds a few counts of this clone. The chain is built from TRBV6-5 and TRBJ1-5, with unresolved D. Per germline, CDR1 MNHEY and CDR2 SVGAGI. Deletions cut 8 bases from V and 0 bases from J, with 14 bases between. The CDR3 has 15 amino acids. This CDR3 reads CASSDGGYSNQPQHF. The CDR3 region has the DNA TGTGCCAGCTCTGATGGAGGATATAGCAATCAGCCCCAGCATTTT.

This CDR3 reads CASSAGIEWGYTF. The CDR3 bases are TGTGCCAGCAGCGCCGGGATAGAATGGGGCTACACCTTC. The chain links TRBV5-4 to TRBJ1-2; D ambiguous. The CDR3 runs to 13 residues. Per germline, CDR1 SGHNT and CDR2 YYREEE (reference sequence). Between the trimmed V and J ends, which lost 4 bases and 8 bases, there was a span of 15 bases.

This sequence joins TRBV6-2 or TRBV6-3 and TRBJ2-1; the match to TRBD2 covers 8 bases. The CDR3 length is 13 residues. V lost 4 bases, J lost 5 bases, and 1 base stayed unmatched. CDR1 and CDR2 from the germline V gene are MNHEY and SVGEGT. CDR3 in amino acids: CASSLAGNNEQFF. The CDR3 DNA is TGTGCCAGCAGTTTAGCGGGGAACAATGAGCAGTTCTTC.

On this clone: Other nucleotide sequences in the sample specify the same CDR3. J is TRBJ1-5 and V is TRBV18; unclear D gene. Germline V CDR1 and CDR2: KGHSH, LQKENI. This CDR3 is built from 13 residues. V was clipped by 3 bases and J by 4 bases, with 7 bases between them. In DNA form, the CDR3 reads TGTGCCAGCTCACCGGCGGGTAATCAGCCCCAGCATTTT. Translation gives CASSPAGNQPQHF.

V gene TRBV3-1 (or the pseudogene TRBV3-2) combines with J gene TRBJ1-2, with no clear D. Germline lookup yields CDR1 LGHDT and CDR2 YNNKEL (reference sequence). The V and J ends lost 3 bases and 8 bases respectively, with 10 bases between them. The CDR3 loop spans 12 amino acids. CDR3 nucleotide sequence: TGTGCCAGCAGCCAGGGAGGTTGGGGCTACACCTTC. It translates to CASSQGGWGYTF.

This clone was observed a few times. The chain has TRBV9 and TRBJ2-3, with a weak D call TRBD1 (5 bases). This CDR3 has 14 amino acids. The germline V gene encodes CDR1 SGDLS and CDR2 YYNGEE. Trimming removed 2 bases at V and 5 bases at J, with 12 bases between. The CDR3 here is CASSVRGVEDTQYF. The CDR3 DNA follows: TGTGCCAGCAGCGTTAGGGGTGTGGAAGATACGCAGTATTTT.